The 14 T cell receptor beta chains listed next were all sequenced from one sample in a study of cytomegalovirus exposure and HLA in healthy donors. The repertoire was sequenced with immunoSEQ multiplex PCR; TCRdb's copy has only in-frame clones and lacks some. The sample holds approximately 160,000 clones, about 90% seen once. Sequencing was performed on PBMCs. The receptors here all came from a woman between 18 and 30 years old in good health and CMV-seropositive.

The chain combines TRBV6-1 with TRBJ2-7; the match to TRBD2 covers 7 bases. Germline CDR1 is MNHNS and CDR2 is SASEGT. This CDR3 has 12 amino acids. The V and J ends lost 8 bases and 2 bases, in that order; junction bases with no gene match: 3. The CDR3 reads CASSGLTYEQYF. The CDR3 region has the DNA TGTGCCAGCTCGGGACTAACCTACGAGCAGTACTTC.

This chain joins TRBV29-1 and TRBJ2-1; 14 nucleotides align to TRBD2. Germline CDR1 reads SQVTM; CDR2 reads ANQGSEA. This CDR3 region has 17 residues. The J segment lost 6 bases and the V segment lost 2 bases, leaving 9 bases of the junction unmatched. The CDR3 reads CSVESRRTSGRSNEQFF. CDR3 sequence (DNA): TGCAGCGTTGAAAGCCGTAGGACTAGCGGGAGGTCCAATGAGCAGTTCTTC.

The chain joins TRBV2 to TRBJ1-4, with 8 bases fitting TRBD1. The V gene end was trimmed by 5 bases and the J gene end by 7 bases; junction bases not matched to a gene: 9. CDR3 size: 15 residues. Germline V gene sequence: CDR1 SNHLY, CDR2 FYNNEI. The CDR3 spells CASSTLDRGSEKLFF. The CDR3 nucleotides read TGTGCCAGCAGTACATTAGACAGGGGAAGTGAAAAACTGTTTTTT.

DNA for the CDR3: TGCGCCAGCAGTCGCGGACAGGGGGCCTACGAGCAGTACTTC. It specifies CASSRGQGAYEQYF. The chain is built from TRBV5-1 and TRBJ2-7; TRBD1 matches at 10 bases. The CDR3 has 14 residues. The V gene's germline CDR1 is SGHRS and CDR2 YFSETQ. V trimming: 5 bases; J trimming: 2 bases; junction bases outside the gene matches: 4.

The chain has TRBV2 and TRBJ1-2; D gene ambiguous. Germline V gene lookup returns CDR1 SNHLY and CDR2 FYNNEI. V gave up 7 bases and J gave up 3 bases, with 18 bases separating them. The CDR3 sequence is 15 residues long. The CDR3 loop is CASTERGADDYGYTF. DNA for the CDR3: TGTGCCAGCACCGAGCGAGGAGCAGACGACTATGGCTACACCTTC.

The chain has TRBV19 and TRBJ2-1, with 14 bases aligning to TRBD2. V dropped 8 bases and J dropped 6; count of bases not matched to a gene: 6. Germline V gene data show CDR1 as LNHDA and CDR2 as SQIVND (reference sequence). There are 15 residues in the CDR3. DNA of the CDR3: TGTGCCAGTGGCACTGGGACTAGCGGGAGCAATGAGCAGTTCTTC. Protein product: CASGTGTSGSNEQFF. Complete variable domain (other parts from reference TRBV19 and TRBJ2-1): DGGITQSPKYLFRKEGQNVTLSCEQNLNHDAMYWYRQDPGQGLRLIYYSQIVNDFQKGDIAEGYSVSREKKESFPLTVTSAQKNPTAFYLCASGTGTSGSNEQFFGPGTRLTVL.

The rearrangement links TRBV4-2 to TRBJ2-7, with 8 nucleotides matching TRBD2. This CDR3 spans 16 amino acids. Germline CDR1 LGHNA, CDR2 YNFKEQ. Germline trimming cut 0 bases from V and 5 bases from J; bases unmatched to any gene: 9. The CDR3 bases are TGTGCCAGCAGCCAAGAGAGCAGCGGGAGCCCCAACGAGCAGTACTTC. It translates to CASSQESSGSPNEQYF.

The chain employs TRBV7-9 and TRBJ2-3; a weak D match, TRBD2 (5 bases). This CDR3 is 15 amino acids long. The germline CDR1 and CDR2 sequences are SEHNR and FQNEAQ (reference sequence). Trimming left V 5 bases short and J 0 bases short, with 12 bases between. In DNA, the CDR3 is TGTGCCAGCAGCCCTCGGGCGGGTAGCACAGATACGCAGTATTTT. It is translated as CASSPRAGSTDTQYF.

The chain carries TRBV27 and TRBJ1-5; 7 bases are shared with TRBD1. Germline V gene data show CDR1 as MNHEY and CDR2 as SMNVEV (reference sequence). Trimming removed 6 bases from V and 2 bases from J; junction bases left unmatched: 4. The length of the CDR3 is 14 residues. Written as DNA, the CDR3 is TGTGCCAGCAGACGAGACAGGGGCAATCAGCCCCAGCATTTT. Amino acids: CASRRDRGNQPQHF.

This clone was seen only a few times. The chain carries TRBV6-1 and TRBJ1-5; 7 bases are a match to TRBD1. Per germline, CDR1 MNHNS and CDR2 SASEGT. V lost 6 bases, J lost 7 bases, and 6 bases stayed unmatched. This CDR3 comprises 13 residues. The CDR3 DNA reads TGTGCCAGCAGCCAGGGGGTACGGCAGCCCCAGCATTTT. This translates into CASSQGVRQPQHF.

V and J are TRBV7-8 and TRBJ2-1, with D tentatively TRBD2 (6 bases). The germline gives CDR1 SGHVS, CDR2 FQNEAQ. The V and J ends lost 5 bases and 5 bases respectively, with 16 bases between them. The CDR3 covers 15 residues. The CDR3 is CASSPRAGLHNEQFF. The DNA for the CDR3 is TGTGCCAGCAGCCCGCGGGCGGGGCTGCACAATGAGCAGTTCTTC.

The CDR3, as DNA: TGTGCCAGCAGCTTAAGTAGCGCTAGCACAGATACGCAGTATTTT. Its protein is CASSLSSASTDTQYF. This rearrangement joins TRBV7-9 to TRBJ2-3; D is possibly TRBD2 (5 bases). V was pared by 2 bases and J by 0 bases, with 9 bases between. The CDR3 extends over 15 amino acids. CDR1 and CDR2 (germline): SEHNR, FQNEAQ (reference sequence).

V gene TRBV6-5 combines with J gene TRBJ1-3, with a possible D match to TRBD1 (5 bases). The CDR3 covers 13 residues. V was shortened by 5 bases and J by 2 bases, with 7 bases between the two germline ends. CDR1 and CDR2 (germline): MNHEY, SVGAGI. The CDR3 loop reads CASSEDTGNTIYF. CDR3 bases: TGTGCCAGCAGTGAGGACACTGGAAACACCATATATTTT.

The chain has TRBV25-1 and TRBJ2-7, with D possibly being TRBD1 (6 bases). The CDR3 runs to 15 residues. Germline V lookup: CDR1 MGHDK, CDR2 SYGVNS. The V gene lost 4 bases and the J gene lost 4 bases, with 17 bases spanning the gap. CDR3 sequence: CASSGPRTEVYEQYF. The DNA of the CDR3 is TGTGCCAGCAGTGGGCCGAGGACAGAGGTTTACGAGCAGTACTTC.